These 25 T cell receptor beta chains were sequenced from one sample in a study of beta chain features in type 1 diabetes. Study-level results: TCRB CDR3 length was moderately but significantly reduced in all four CD4+ subsets of Type 1 diabetes patients.

What was sequenced were expressed TCRB transcripts, since all of the isolated RNA had been reverse transcribed. Generated by immunoSEQ multiplex PCR, the TCRdb table keeps only in-frame clones and is missing some. The data show 95,000 to 150,000 clones, 17% seen once. Their specific antigens are unknown. Material: central memory CD4+ T cells from blood. The receptors originated from a man between 18 and 29 years old with type 1 diabetes.

This sequence joins TRBV2 and TRBJ1-2; no definite D call. V dropped 3 bases and J dropped 8 bases, with 13 bases sitting between them. The CDR3 is 13 amino acids. CDR1 and CDR2 from the germline V gene are SNHLY and FYNNEI. CDR3 DNA sequence: TGTGCCAGCAGTGACCGGCCGTTTCCCGGCTACACCTTC. Translating it yields CASSDRPFPGYTF.

This clone has only a few counts. This chain connects TRBV7-6 to TRBJ1-1; D is unresolved. This CDR3 is built from 16 residues. Germline V gene lookup returns CDR1 SGHVS and CDR2 FNYEAQ. Trimming shortened V by 3 bases and J by 1 base, and 15 bases separated the two germline ends. For the CDR3, the DNA is TGTGCCAGCAGCTTGAGTTTACTCAACCCGAACACTGAAGCTTTCTTT. The encoded protein is CASSLSLLNPNTEAFF.

This clone is medium-sized (0.01 to 0.1%) in the sample. This rearrangement joins TRBV21-1 to TRBJ2-1. TRBV21-1 has pseudogene status. This CDR3 is built from 14 residues. The CDR3 is CASSKGSSRTKEFF. As DNA, the CDR3 is TGTGCCAGCAGCAAAGGTTCGAGCAGGACCAAAGAGTTCTTC.

This clone was seen a few times. This chain links TRBV30 with TRBJ2-2; a possible D gene is TRBD1 (5 bases). This CDR3 contains 15 residues. Trimming shortened V by 2 bases and J by 1 base, and 11 bases separated the two germline ends. CDR1 GTSNPN and CDR2 SVGIG come from the germline V gene (reference sequence). CDR3 DNA: TGTGCCTGGAGTCGTATCGACAGGAACACCGGGGAGCTGTTTTTT. Its protein product is CAWSRIDRNTGELFF.

This clone was counted between two and nine times. The genes are TRBV9 and TRBJ2-3; TRBD1 aligns across 7 bases. Trimming removed 4 bases from V and 4 bases from J; junction bases left unmatched: 12. Germline CDR1 is SGDLS and CDR2 is YYNGEE. This CDR3 has 16 residues. The CDR3 bases are TGTGCCAGCAGCCAAACAGGGGACCCCACCGCAGATACGCAGTATTTT. It codes for CASSQTGDPTADTQYF. Complete variable domain (other parts from reference TRBV9 and TRBJ2-3): DSGVTQTPKHLITATGQRVTLRCSPRSGDLSVYWYQQSLDQGLQFLIQYYNGEERAKGNILERFSAQQFPDLHSELNLSSLELGDSALYFCASSQTGDPTADTQYFGPGTRLTVL.

This clone has ten or more counts. The V call is TRBV5-1, the J call TRBJ1-4; D uncertain. This CDR3 comprises 13 residues. V lost 3 bases and J lost 5, with 8 bases in between. In germline, CDR1 is SGHRS, CDR2 YFSETQ. CDR3 in amino acids: CASSYAQNEKLFF. CDR3 bases: TGCGCCAGCAGCTACGCACAGAATGAAAAACTGTTTTTT.

The chain combines TRBV4-3 with TRBJ2-7, with D uncertain. Trimming shortened V by 0 bases and J by 5 bases, and 8 bases separated the two germline ends. Germline V gene sequence: CDR1 LGHNA, CDR2 YSLEER. CDR3 length equals 13 residues. The CDR3 bases are TGCGCCAGCAGCCAAGATCAAAAAAACGAGCAGTACTTC. This translates into CASSQDQKNEQYF.

V gene TRBV7-2 combines with J gene TRBJ2-5; D uncertain. Trimming took off 3 bases at V and 1 base at J, with 12 bases between the two ends. CDR3 length: 15 residues. Germline loops: CDR1 SGHTA, CDR2 FQGNSA. CDR3 amino acids: CASSLVLQAQETQYF. CDR3 DNA sequence: TGTGCCAGCAGCTTGGTCCTCCAGGCCCAAGAGACCCAGTACTTC.

V is TRBV6-5 and J is TRBJ2-7, with TRBD1 matching 7 bases. The CDR3 is 16 amino acids. Losses at the gene ends were 0 bases for V and 1 base for J; bases not matched to a gene: 6. Germline assignment: CDR1 MNHEY and CDR2 SVGAGI. The CDR3 region has the DNA TGTGCCAGCAGTTACTCTTGGGACAGACCATCCTACGAGCAGTACTTC. Its protein is CASSYSWDRPSYEQYF.

This clone came up a few times. The chain couples TRBV5-1 to TRBJ1-1; TRBD1 matches at 8 bases. Germline lookup yields CDR1 SGHRS and CDR2 YFSETQ. J was trimmed by 5 bases and V by 0 bases; bases with no gene match: 6. The CDR3 has 15 residues. In DNA form, the CDR3 reads TGCGCCAGCAGCTTGGGGACAGGGAAGGAAACTGAAGCTTTCTTT. The encoded protein is CASSLGTGKETEAFF.

The gene calls are TRBV10-3 and TRBJ1-2; D might be TRBD1 (6 bases). V was clipped by 7 bases and J by 8 bases, with 14 bases between them. Germline CDR1 reads ENHRY; CDR2 reads SYGVKD. CDR3 length: 12 amino acids. The CDR3 region has the DNA TGTGCCATCAAGGACAGTCCTTCAGGCTACACCTTC. This codes for CAIKDSPSGYTF.

This clone was seen only a few times. V usage is TRBV4-3 and J usage is TRBJ2-3; 9 bases fit TRBD2. The germline CDR1 and CDR2 sequences are LGHNA and YSLEER. This CDR3 region has 16 residues. Trimming cost V 1 base and J 5 bases; bases outside gene matches: 7. The CDR3 loop is CASSQVAAGGGDTQYF. Written as DNA, the CDR3 is TGCGCCAGCAGCCAAGTTGCAGCGGGGGGTGGAGATACGCAGTATTTT.

This clone has just a few counts. The chain uses TRBV4-3 and TRBJ2-3, with 7 positions matching TRBD2. The CDR3 has 15 amino acids. Germline values: CDR1 LGHNA, CDR2 YSLEER. With 4 bases clipped from V and 2 bases from J, the junction kept 6 bases outside the gene matches. Here the CDR3 DNA reads TGCGCCAGCAGCCGCTTAGCGGGCCTCACAGATACGCAGTATTTT. This encodes CASSRLAGLTDTQYF.

This clone was recorded a few times. The rearrangement uses TRBV7-2 and TRBJ2-7, with D unresolved. Germline-derived CDR1 and CDR2 are SGHTA and FQGNSA. CDR3 length: 13 residues. The V gene lost 5 bases and the J gene lost 4 bases, with 12 bases spanning the gap. The CDR3 protein is CASSPGRMYEQYF. The CDR3, as DNA: TGTGCCAGCAGCCCAGGACGGATGTACGAGCAGTACTTC.

This clone was seen only a few times. Additional DNA sequences in this sample encode the identical CDR3. In DNA, the CDR3 is TGTGCCAGCAGGGGCCCTAGCACAGATACGCAGTATTTT. Translated, it gives CASRGPSTDTQYF. This chain joins TRBV27 and TRBJ2-3; D unresolved. V was trimmed by 6 bases and J by 0 bases, leaving 7 bases between them. CDR1 MNHEY and CDR2 SMNVEV come from the germline V gene (reference sequence). The CDR3 runs 13 residues.

The CDR3: CASSRDHNTGELFF. CDR3 coding DNA: TGCGCCAGCAGCCGGGACCACAACACCGGGGAGCTGTTTTTT. V gene TRBV5-1 combines with J gene TRBJ2-2; the D call may be TRBD1 or TRBD2 (5 bases each). Trimming left V 4 bases short and J 2 bases short, with 9 bases between. Germline CDR1 is SGHRS and CDR2 is YFSETQ. The CDR3 length is 14 residues.

The chain combines TRBV5-1 with TRBJ2-1, with TRBD1 matching 9 bases. The CDR3 length is 13 residues. The ends lost 4 bases at V and 7 bases at J; junction bases unmatched: 3. Germline loops: CDR1 SGHRS, CDR2 YFSETQ. The DNA for the CDR3 is TGCGCCAGCAGCCCCGGGACAGGGAATGAGCAGTTCTTC. It translates to CASSPGTGNEQFF.

The chain links TRBV4-1 to TRBJ1-4; no reliable D call. CDR1 and CDR2 from the germline V gene are MGHRA and YSYEKL. The CDR3 consists of 15 residues. Trimming took off 0 bases at V and 3 bases at J, with 8 bases between the two ends. This CDR3 is CASSQEEWANEKLFF. The CDR3 region has the DNA TGCGCCAGCAGCCAAGAAGAGTGGGCTAATGAAAAACTGTTTTTT.

This clone was recorded at least ten times. The V and J genes are TRBV7-2 and TRBJ1-6; D ambiguous. Germline V gene sequence: CDR1 SGHTA, CDR2 FQGNSA. CDR3 length: 15 residues. Trimming left V 0 bases short and J 9 bases short, with 12 bases between. CDR3 DNA: TGTGCCAGCAGCTTAGCCGCCCGAACGGGTTCACCCCTCCACTTT. Its translation is CASSLAARTGSPLHF.

The gene calls are TRBV5-4 and TRBJ1-1; tentative D call: TRBD1 (5 bases). Trimming left V 1 base short and J 2 bases short, with 12 bases between. Germline V gene sequence: CDR1 SGHNT, CDR2 YYREEE (reference sequence). CDR3 length: 15 amino acids. The CDR3 sequence: CASSLISGPNTEAFF. CDR3 bases: TGTGCCAGCAGCTTGATCTCGGGACCCAACACTGAAGCTTTCTTT.

This clone was observed at least ten times. V gene TRBV7-8 combines with J gene TRBJ2-3; D may be TRBD1 or TRBD2 (5 bases each). Trimming stripped 7 bases from V and 3 bases from J, with 8 bases between. The CDR3 has 12 residues. Germline V lookup: CDR1 SGHVS, CDR2 FQNEAQ. CDR3 nucleotide sequence: TGTGCCAGCAAGGGGAGAACAGATACGCAGTATTTT. Translation: CASKGRTDTQYF.

This clone has ten or more counts. The gene calls are TRBV28 and TRBJ1-5; a possible D gene is TRBD1 (5 bases). Trimming took off 5 bases at V and 3 bases at J, with 17 bases between the two ends. The CDR3 is made up of 16 amino acids. Germline V gives CDR1 MDHEN, CDR2 SYDVKM. As DNA, the CDR3 is TGTGCCAGCAGTGGGGGTAGGTCTGGGTTCAATCAGCCCCAGCATTTT. It translates to CASSGGRSGFNQPQHF.

This clone has more than one count but fewer than ten. The chain has TRBV6-6 and TRBJ2-3; D gene unclear. The V gene's germline CDR1 is MNHNY and CDR2 SVGAGI (reference sequence). V was shortened by 4 bases and J by 1 base, with 6 bases between the two germline ends. The CDR3 is 13 amino acids. CDR3 loop: CASSSPGTDTQYF. CDR3 DNA sequence: TGTGCCAGCAGTTCGCCCGGCACAGATACGCAGTATTTT.

This chain uses TRBV5-1 with TRBJ2-3; 9 nucleotides agree with TRBD1. The CDR3 contains 14 residues. Germline assignment: CDR1 SGHRS and CDR2 YFSETQ. V lost 2 bases to trimming and J lost 3 bases; unmatched junction nucleotides: 1. CDR3 nucleotide sequence: TGCGCCAGCAGCTTCGGGACAGGGACAGATACGCAGTATTTT. This sequence encodes CASSFGTGTDTQYF.

This clone was recorded once. V and J are TRBV4-1 and TRBJ2-5, with 8 bases identical to TRBD1. The V gene end was trimmed by 0 bases and the J gene end by 1 base; junction bases not matched to a gene: 4. CDR3 size: 16 residues. The germline V gene encodes CDR1 MGHRA and CDR2 YSYEKL. The CDR3 coding sequence is TGCGCCAGCAGCCAAGATTATGGGACAGGCCAAGAGACCCAGTACTTC. It is translated as CASSQDYGTGQETQYF.